The entry below describes one TCR beta chain. This clone was picked up a small number of times. What this receptor recognizes is not known. It has no much larger one-base neighbor in the sample; base qualities were not kept. Other nucleotide sequences in the sample specify the same CDR3. TCR CDR3 regions were amplified from genomic DNA by multiplex PCR using the deep immunoSEQ assay. Extracted genomic DNA from each cell subset was distributed evenly across all wells of several immunoSEQ 96-well plates, and each plate was treated as a replicate. For sorted subsets, each replicate PCR was loaded with 200 ng genomic DNA, equivalent to approximately 27,000 T cell genomes. Purified libraries were quantified with a Qubit 3.0 fluorometer, sized on a Bioanalyzer 2100, and re-quantified with the KAPA Library Quantification kit. Each immunoSEQ 96-well plate was sequenced on its own single-read 150-cycle Illumina NextSeq 550 flow cell. The study's processing was this. Because the immunoSEQ output held only junctional sequences and lacked quality scores, the filtering could not match the filtering applied to full-length reads. Sequences were annotated with PyIR, a Python wrapper for IgBLAST v1.9, and V/J genes and CDR3 were assigned using IMGT germline references. Reads with weak V/J assignments (E-value above 1e-6), missing CDR3, stop codons, out-of-frame junctions, or ambiguous translated residues were removed. V3J clonotypes were defined as sequences sharing the same inferred V gene, J gene, and CDR3 amino acid sequence. Percentage overlap between repertoires was calculated by dividing the number of shared unique clonotypes by the size of the smaller repertoire. Repertoire richness was assessed with RTK rarefaction, the Chao1 estimator, and Recon v2.1 estimates of unobserved clonotypes. For all TCRbeta clonotypes obtained by the gDNA method from several donors, generation probabilities were computed with OLGA. TCRdb took this table from immuneACCESS and kept in-frame rearrangements with V and J called. Such tables lack part of the clones; where checked against another copy, unresolved V genes explain under half of the gap, and the rest is unexplained. V and J calls and clone size are given by that table; D and trimming were obtained from the DNA. This sample holds about a million clones; about 75% were observed only once. The top ten clonotypes cover around 1.4% of the sample.

Trimming takes 4 bases from V and 1 base from J, and the germline ends sit 11 bases apart. Per the germline V gene, SGHRS is the CDR1 and YFSETQ is the CDR2. The CDR3, cysteine through phenylalanine, is 14 amino acids long. The only DNA kept is the CDR3, 42 bases in frame from the first base. This specimen belongs to a study of shared clonotypes between healthy human individuals (dated by TCRdb to 2018 to 2021). In terms of the full investigation: The cohort comprised a couple of women and a few men aged 18 to 49 years. For each donor, CD4 naive and CD4 memory were each run on three plates, CD8 naive on two plates, and CD8 memory on one plate. The study deeply sequenced blood TCR repertoires of about five healthy adults to estimate repertoire size and the extent of clonotype sharing between individuals. Different laboratories and diverse techniques were used to prepare libraries and sequence TCR repertoires, to increase sequencing depth and limit assay-specific biases. Leukapheresis yielded between about 0.94 and 9 billion PBMCs per donor.

Healthy HIV-negative adults with no recently reported acute infections or vaccinations were included as donors. Every donor was a Caucasian adult residing in Nashville, Tennessee, USA. CD4+ T cells were enriched through magnetic negative selection, after which naive cells were positively selected on CD45RA and the remaining negative fraction served as the memory subset. Blood was collected by leukapheresis, and PBMCs were isolated by Ficoll-Histopaque density gradient centrifugation and then cryopreserved in liquid nitrogen vapor phase. Analytical flow cytometry was used to check the purity and quantity of every magnetically sorted T cell population. Genomic DNA was isolated from every sorted fraction and measured by UV absorbance on a Nanodrop 2000c. Study-wide conclusions, independent of this receptor: Higher generation probabilities were observed for clonotypes shared by all four sorted-subset donors than for non-shared clonotypes. Sampling was limited to blood, and TCR repertoires in tissue likely differ from TCR repertoires in blood. Across a few donors, roughly 5.4% of naive CD4, roughly 3.4% of naive CD8, roughly 2.3% of memory CD4, and 0.4% of memory CD8 clonotypes were shared. Pairwise subsampling indicated that sequencing depth was expected to affect the degree of clonotype sharing among donors. Rarefaction of sorted-subset datasets indicated incomplete sequencing despite the large sequencing depth. Larger estimated clonotype richness was generally found for naive subsets than for memory subsets. Because the study included a small number of donors, the genetic and exposure-history diversity represented was limited.

The TCR sequence derives from a man between 18 and 29 years old in good health. The sequencing input was memory CD4+ T cells sorted from blood. This specimen's cell subset or site label, per the study, means: CD45RA-negative fraction. The sequence links TRBV5-1 to TRBJ1-1; the D region possibly corresponds to TRBD1 (6 bases align). This receptor has the CDR3 CASSIQGGNTEAFF. The DNA sequence is as follows: TGCGCCAGCAGCATACAGGGTGGGAACACTGAAGCTTTCTTT.